The 25 T cell receptor beta chains reported below all come from one sample, sequenced in a study of identical twins. TCRdb redid the calling of the 5' RACE reads with MiXCR, one entry per CDR3 protein. The sample records some 570,000 distinct CDR3 sequences, about a fifth being singletons. This sample was also put to use in a study of yellow fever vaccine responses in identical twins.

Sequenced: CD4+ T cells sorted from blood. These receptors were obtained from a woman in her late teens or twenties in good health.

The chain carries TRBV24-1 and TRBJ2-7; D not certain. Germline loops: CDR1 KGHDR, CDR2 SFDVKD. The length of the CDR3 is 13 residues. V gave up 3 bases and J gave up 1 base, with 6 bases separating them. CDR3 sequence reads: CATSDAPSYEQYF. CDR3 coding DNA: TGTGCCACCAGTGATGCCCCTTCCTACGAGCAGTACTTC.

The chain is built from TRBV20-1 and TRBJ2-7; 10 bases line up with TRBD2. V lost 5 bases and J lost 5; bases outside the gene matches: 12. Germline V CDR1 and CDR2: DFQATT, SNEGSKA (reference sequence). The CDR3 covers 15 residues. CDR3 residues: CSAERGTSAAHEQYV. CDR3 sequence (DNA): TGCAGTGCTGAGAGGGGGACTAGCGCGGCCCACGAGCAGTACGTC.

A note on this clonotype: One junction end does not reproduce the germline sequence, and a read error may be involved. The chain uses TRBV7-2 and TRBJ2-2, with TRBD1 identical over 8 bases. There are 16 residues in the CDR3. CDR1 and CDR2 from the germline V gene are SGHTA and FQGNSA. In nucleotides, the CDR3 is TGTGCCAGCAGCCTAACCGGACAGGGCTACACCGGGGAGCTGGTTTTT. As protein: CASSLTGQGYTGELVF.

The gene calls are TRBV7-9 and TRBJ1-1; D possibly corresponds to TRBD1 (5 bases). V was shortened by 8 bases and J by 1 base, with 8 bases between the two germline ends. The CDR3 extends over 12 amino acids. Germline V gene sequence: CDR1 SEHNR, CDR2 FQNEAQ (reference sequence). CDR3 coding DNA: TGTGCCAGCGGGGGGACGAACACTGAAGCTTTCTTT. Encoded protein: CASGGTNTEAFF.

The chain employs TRBV20-1 and TRBJ2-3; unclear D gene. CDR3 length: 13 amino acids. V was cut by 0 bases and J by 2 bases, with 6 bases left in between. In germline, CDR1 is DFQATT, CDR2 SNEGSKA (reference sequence). In nucleotides, the CDR3 is TGCAGTGCTAGAGAGGGATCCACAGATACGCAGTATTTT. Translation: CSAREGSTDTQYF.

This clonotype came up once. J is TRBJ2-5 and V is TRBV11-2; D unclear. The V gene lost 2 bases and the J gene lost 5 bases, with 12 bases spanning the gap. Germline V gene data show CDR1 as SGHAT and CDR2 as FQNNGV. The CDR3 sequence is 14 residues long. The CDR3 DNA reads TGTGCCAGCAGCTTATTGGTCAGTTCGGAGACCCAGTACTTC. This sequence encodes CASSLLVSSETQYF.

This clonotype was seen only a few times. This chain connects TRBV5-1 to TRBJ2-2; D possibly matches TRBD1 or TRBD2 (5 bases each). The V and J ends lost 4 bases and 1 base respectively, with 17 bases between them. CDR3 length: 17 amino acids. Germline CDR1 and CDR2: SGHRS and YFSETQ. The chain's CDR3 is CASSTPAGARNTGELFF. The DNA for the CDR3 is TGCGCCAGCAGCACCCCCGCCGGGGCGCGGAACACCGGGGAGCTGTTTTTT.

This chain links TRBV10-3 with TRBJ2-7, with D uncertain. The CDR3 totals 14 residues. Germline-derived CDR1 and CDR2 are ENHRY and SYGVKD. V lost 4 bases to trimming and J lost 3 bases, with 13 bases between them. CDR3 coding DNA: TGTGCCATCAGTGTATACGAAGGTGGCTACGAGCAGTACTTC. Translated, it gives CAISVYEGGYEQYF.

This rearrangement joins TRBV5-5 to TRBJ1-5; possible D gene TRBD1, 6 bases. Germline V lookup: CDR1 SGHKS, CDR2 YYEKEE (reference sequence). The V gene lost 2 bases and the J gene lost 4 bases, with 16 bases spanning the gap. The CDR3 is made up of 16 amino acids. In nucleotides, the CDR3 is TGTGCCAGCAGCTTAGGCGCCCACAGGGTGAATCAGCCCCAGCATTTT. Translated, it gives CASSLGAHRVNQPQHF.

This clonotype was seen a handful of times. The V and J genes are TRBV5-1 and TRBJ2-4, with D possibly matching TRBD2 (5 bases). This CDR3 is built from 18 residues. The germline gives CDR1 SGHRS, CDR2 YFSETQ. Trimming pared 0 bases from V and 0 bases from J, leaving 16 bases between. The CDR3, as DNA: TGCGCCAGCAGCTTGGCCAAGGACTCTCGAGGAGCCAAAAACATTCAGTACTTC. It yields the protein CASSLAKDSRGAKNIQYF. Looking up the rest from reference TRBV5-1 and TRBJ2-4 gives the full variable domain: KAGVTQTPRYLIKTRGQQVTLSCSPISGHRSVSWYQQTPGQGLQFLFEYFSETQRNKGNFPGRFSGRQFSNSRSEMNVSTLELGDSALYLCASSLAKDSRGAKNIQYFGAGTRLSVL.

V gene TRBV5-1 combines with J gene TRBJ2-1, with 7 bases identical to TRBD2. V shed 4 bases and J 4 bases; nucleotides not matched to a gene: 14. Per germline, CDR1 SGHRS and CDR2 YFSETQ. This CDR3 region has 17 residues. CDR3 coding DNA: TGCGCCAGCAGCCATTCTCAGCAGCGGGGCTATTACAATGAGCAGTTCTTC. The encoded protein is CASSHSQQRGYYNEQFF.

This chain links TRBV11-2 with TRBJ2-2; no clear D. The germline V gene has CDR1 SGHAT and CDR2 FQNNGV. The CDR3 loop spans 13 amino acids. V was trimmed by 5 bases and J by 3 bases, leaving 7 bases between them. The DNA of the CDR3 is TGTGCCAGCAGCCCGCAGTACACCGGGGAGCTGTTTTTT. Protein: CASSPQYTGELFF.

In this sample, this clonotype turned up a few times. The V call is TRBV5-1, the J call TRBJ2-3; a weak D match, TRBD1 (6 bases). CDR1 and CDR2 (germline): SGHRS, YFSETQ. Trimming stripped 1 base from V and 7 bases from J, with 16 bases between. The CDR3 contains 15 residues. The CDR3 DNA follows: TGCGCCAGCAGCTTGACAGGGTACGACTTGAATACGCAGTATTTT. Translated, it gives CASSLTGYDLNTQYF.

This clonotype was counted only a few times. The chain uses TRBV7-2 and TRBJ2-7; D unresolved. Trimming left V 2 bases short and J 2 bases short, with 1 base between. This CDR3 spans 11 amino acids. Germline-derived CDR1 and CDR2 are SGHTA and FQGNSA. CDR3 nucleotide sequence: TGTGCCAGCAGCTTACCCTACGAGCAGTACTTC. Translation gives CASSLPYEQYF.

The chain recombines TRBV28 with TRBJ1-3; 8 nucleotides line up with TRBD1. The length of the CDR3 is 14 residues. The V gene's germline CDR1 is MDHEN and CDR2 SYDVKM. The junction had 3 bases not matched to a gene; V was cut back by 6 bases and J by 2 bases. The CDR3 bases are TGTGCCAGCAGAACGGACAGGGCTGGAAACACCATATATTTT. Translating gives CASRTDRAGNTIYF.

The chain couples TRBV28 to TRBJ1-2; D gene uncertain. Germline V gene sequence: CDR1 MDHEN, CDR2 SYDVKM. Trimming left V 4 bases short and J 5 bases short, with 26 bases between. CDR3 length: 18 amino acids. The CDR3 nucleotides read TGTGCCAGCAGTTCGGGTATCGCGGGCCGAGGGAGTCTTTATGGCTACACCTTC. It yields the protein CASSSGIAGRGSLYGYTF.

This rearrangement joins TRBV7-9 to TRBJ2-7; 10 nucleotides match TRBD2. The CDR3 is 15 residues long. The junction had 5 bases not matched to a gene; V was cut back by 4 bases and J by 2 bases. The germline V gene has CDR1 SEHNR and CDR2 FQNEAQ (reference sequence). The CDR3 region is CASSSVAGGPYEQYF. DNA of the CDR3: TGTGCCAGCAGCTCCGTAGCGGGAGGCCCCTACGAGCAGTACTTC.

The chain links TRBV5-1 to TRBJ2-3, with 9 bases lining up with TRBD1. This CDR3 has 18 residues. V shed 3 bases and J 0 bases; nucleotides not matched to a gene: 11. Per germline, CDR1 SGHRS and CDR2 YFSETQ. The CDR3 DNA reads as TGCGCCAGCAGCTCACCCCTGGGGACAGGGATTAGCACAGATACGCAGTATTTT. This gives the protein CASSSPLGTGISTDTQYF. The full variable domain, completed using reference TRBV5-1 and TRBJ2-3, is KAGVTQTPRYLIKTRGQQVTLSCSPISGHRSVSWYQQTPGQGLQFLFEYFSETQRNKGNFPGRFSGRQFSNSRSEMNVSTLELGDSALYLCASSSPLGTGISTDTQYFGPGTRLTVL.

V is TRBV28 and J is TRBJ2-2; perhaps TRBD1 as D (6 bases). CDR1 is MDHEN and CDR2 is SYDVKM in the germline V gene. The CDR3 runs 16 residues. Trimming removed 7 bases from V and 6 bases from J, with 21 bases in between. This CDR3 is CASTLPQGRGAGELFF. CDR3 in DNA: TGTGCCAGCACTCTTCCCCAGGGCAGGGGTGCCGGGGAGCTGTTTTTT.

The chain uses TRBV10-3 and TRBJ1-2; D may be TRBD1 (5 bases). The CDR3 contains 15 residues. V was shortened by 6 bases and J by 0 bases, with 14 bases between the two germline ends. The germline gives CDR1 ENHRY, CDR2 SYGVKD. CDR3 region: CAISGQDTSNYGYTF. Written as DNA, the CDR3 is TGTGCCATCAGCGGCCAGGACACTTCTAACTATGGCTACACCTTC.

This clonotype has more than one count but fewer than ten. The chain combines TRBV5-1 with TRBJ2-3, with D unclear. Germline CDR1 reads SGHRS; CDR2 reads YFSETQ. Deletions cut 4 bases from V and 6 bases from J, with 12 bases between. This CDR3 is built from 13 residues. CDR3: CASSPRWGDTQYF. The CDR3 DNA reads as TGCGCCAGCAGCCCACGGTGGGGTGATACGCAGTATTTT.

In its sample, this clonotype was seen a few times. The rearrangement uses TRBV29-1 and TRBJ2-3, with a possible D match to TRBD2 (5 bases). Germline-derived CDR1 and CDR2 are SQVTM and ANQGSEA. CDR3 size: 16 residues. V shed 1 base and J shed 0 bases, with 14 bases lying between them. CDR3 residues: CSVEAPGRASTDTQYF. Written as DNA, the CDR3 is TGCAGCGTTGAAGCGCCCGGGCGGGCTAGCACAGATACGCAGTATTTT.

This clonotype was picked up a small number of times. V and J are TRBV12-3 or TRBV12-4 and TRBJ1-1, with 7 bases that match TRBD1. There are 14 residues in the CDR3. Germline trimming cut 6 bases from V and 13 bases from J; bases unmatched to any gene: 17. The CDR3 sequence: CASRPGATQGQIFF. The CDR3 nucleotides are TGTGCCAGCAGACCTGGGGCCACACAGGGGCAGATTTTCTTT.

V and J are TRBV5-1 and TRBJ2-2; D is unresolved. The germline CDR1 and CDR2 sequences are SGHRS and YFSETQ. The CDR3 is 14 amino acids. The V end was cut by 3 bases, the J end by 5 bases, with 11 bases between. The CDR3: CASSSSRMTGELFF. CDR3 coding DNA: TGCGCCAGCAGCTCCTCTAGAATGACCGGGGAGCTGTTTTTT.

The chain carries TRBV9 and TRBJ2-2, with TRBD2 as a possible D gene (7 bases). This CDR3 region has 16 residues. V dropped 5 bases and J dropped 3 bases, with 17 bases sitting between them. Germline V gene data show CDR1 as SGDLS and CDR2 as YYNGEE. DNA of the CDR3: TGTGCCAGCAGAGAACAAGGGGGGGCCGACACCGGGGAGCTGTTTTTT. Protein: CASREQGGADTGELFF.